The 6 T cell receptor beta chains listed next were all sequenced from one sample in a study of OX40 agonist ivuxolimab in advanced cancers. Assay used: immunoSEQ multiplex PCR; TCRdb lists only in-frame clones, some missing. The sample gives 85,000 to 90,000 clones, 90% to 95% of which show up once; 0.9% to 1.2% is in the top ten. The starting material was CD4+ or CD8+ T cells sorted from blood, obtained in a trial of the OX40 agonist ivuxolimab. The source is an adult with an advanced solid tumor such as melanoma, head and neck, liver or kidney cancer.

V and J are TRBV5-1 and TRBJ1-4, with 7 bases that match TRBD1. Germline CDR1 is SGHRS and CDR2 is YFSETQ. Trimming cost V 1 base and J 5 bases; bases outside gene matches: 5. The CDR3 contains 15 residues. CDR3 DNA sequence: TGCGCCAGCAGCTTGTGGGGGGACAGAAATGAAAAACTGTTTTTT. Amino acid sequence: CASSLWGDRNEKLFF.

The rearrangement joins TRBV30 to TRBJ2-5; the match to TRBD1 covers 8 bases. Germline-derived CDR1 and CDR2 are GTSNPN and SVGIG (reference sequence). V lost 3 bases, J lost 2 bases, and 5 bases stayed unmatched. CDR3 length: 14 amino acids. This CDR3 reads CAWSPGTGQETQYF. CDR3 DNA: TGTGCCTGGAGCCCAGGGACAGGACAAGAGACCCAGTACTTC. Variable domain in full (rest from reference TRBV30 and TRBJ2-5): SQTIHQWPATLVQPVGSPLSLECTVEGTSNPNLYWYRQAAGRGLQLLFYSVGIGQISSEVPQNLSASRPQDRQFILSSKKLLLSDSGFYLCAWSPGTGQETQYFGPGTRLLVL.

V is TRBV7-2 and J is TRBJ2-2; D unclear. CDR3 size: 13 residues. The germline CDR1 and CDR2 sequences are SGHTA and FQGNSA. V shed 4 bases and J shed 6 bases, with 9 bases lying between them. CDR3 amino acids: CASSYVESGELFF. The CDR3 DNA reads TGTGCCAGCAGCTACGTTGAGTCCGGGGAGCTGTTTTTT.

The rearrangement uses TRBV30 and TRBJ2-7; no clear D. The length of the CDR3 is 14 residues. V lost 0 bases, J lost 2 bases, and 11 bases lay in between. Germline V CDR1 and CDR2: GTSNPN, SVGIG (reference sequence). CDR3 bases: TGTGCCTGGAGTGTACCCTATCCCACCTACGAGCAGTACTTC. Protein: CAWSVPYPTYEQYF.

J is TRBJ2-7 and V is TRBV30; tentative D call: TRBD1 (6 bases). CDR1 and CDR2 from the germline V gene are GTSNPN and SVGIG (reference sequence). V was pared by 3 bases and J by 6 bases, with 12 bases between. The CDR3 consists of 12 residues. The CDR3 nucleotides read TGTGCCTGGAGAGGGGTAGGGGGCGAGCAGTACTTC. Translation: CAWRGVGGEQYF.

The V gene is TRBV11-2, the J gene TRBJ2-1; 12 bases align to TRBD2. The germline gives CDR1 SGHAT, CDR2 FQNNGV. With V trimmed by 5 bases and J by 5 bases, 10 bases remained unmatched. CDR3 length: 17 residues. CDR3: CASSKTQRTSGNNEQFF. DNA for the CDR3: TGTGCCAGCAGCAAGACCCAGAGGACTAGCGGGAACAATGAGCAGTTCTTC.